The 25 T cell receptor beta chains presented below share a single source sample, sequenced in a study of early stage breast cancer tumors. This table comes from immunoSEQ multiplex PCR, and its TCRdb copy is limited to in-frame clones, with some not included. The data show approximately 14,000 clones, 65% to 85% seen once. Sequencing was performed on normal breast tissue next to the tumor. All receptors come from a person aged 30 to 39 with breast cancer.

The chain employs TRBV6-5 and TRBJ2-2; D perhaps matches TRBD2 (5 bases). V lost 6 bases and J 4 bases, leaving 12 bases between the germline ends. Looked up from germline, CDR1 is MNHEY and CDR2 is SVGAGI. The CDR3 extends over 14 amino acids. The CDR3 sequence is CASSAAAGTGELFF. In DNA, the CDR3 is TGTGCCAGCAGCGCCGCGGCGGGCACCGGGGAGCTGTTTTTT.

The chain employs TRBV27 and TRBJ1-5, with D maybe TRBD1 (6 bases). V lost 4 bases, J lost 5 bases, and 15 bases lay in between. Germline V gene lookup returns CDR1 MNHEY and CDR2 SMNVEV (reference sequence). The CDR3 length is 15 residues. The CDR3 reads CASSSLGGAYQPQHF. The CDR3 region has the DNA TGTGCCAGCAGTTCCCTGGGGGGCGCATATCAGCCCCAGCATTTT.

CDR3 protein: CAWSVDGLRTEKLFF. CDR3 in DNA: TGTGCCTGGAGTGTAGACGGCCTTAGGACTGAAAAACTGTTTTTT. The rearrangement joins TRBV30 to TRBJ1-4; D not certain. The V gene lost 0 bases and the J gene lost 7 bases, with 15 bases spanning the gap. The CDR3 has 15 amino acids. Germline V gene sequence: CDR1 GTSNPN, CDR2 SVGIG (reference sequence).

The chain joins TRBV10-1 to TRBJ2-7; no clear D. V lost 8 bases, J lost 2 bases, and 16 bases lay in between. Germline assignment: CDR1 WNHNN and CDR2 SYGVQD (reference sequence). CDR3 length: 14 amino acids. CDR3 in amino acids: CASSDGTPPYEQYF. Written as DNA, the CDR3 is TGCGCCAGCTCGGACGGTACTCCCCCCTACGAGCAGTACTTC.

The chain links TRBV5-5 to TRBJ2-7; D tentatively fits TRBD1 or TRBD2 (5 bases each). Germline V gives CDR1 SGHKS, CDR2 YYEKEE (reference sequence). Trimming pared 4 bases from V and 3 bases from J, leaving 14 bases between. This CDR3 region has 14 residues. CDR3 in amino acids: CASSGDGRIYEQYF. The CDR3 DNA follows: TGTGCCAGCAGCGGGGACGGAAGAATCTACGAGCAGTACTTC.

This chain connects TRBV19 to TRBJ1-2; 7 nucleotides match TRBD1. The CDR3 is 13 residues long. V lost 4 bases and J lost 8; bases outside the gene matches: 7. CDR1 LNHDA and CDR2 SQIVND come from the germline V gene (reference sequence). CDR3 in DNA: TGTGCCAGTAGTACCACTTACAGGGGAGGCTACACCTTC. Its protein product is CASSTTYRGGYTF.

To note about this clone: One end of the junction does not line up with germline, which may come from a read error. The genes are TRBV15 and TRBJ1-2; no reliable D call. The CDR3 contains 12 residues. CDR1 and CDR2 (germline): LNHNV, YYDKDF (reference sequence). This chain's CDR3 is CATSSGGDSGYF. The DNA of the CDR3 is TGTGCCACCAGCAGTGGTGGGGATTCGGGGTACTTC. The full variable domain, completed using reference TRBV15 and TRBJ1-2, is DAMVIQNPRYQVTQFGKPVTLSCSQTLNHNVMYWYQQKSSQAPKLLFHYYDKDFNNEADTPDNFQSRRPNTSFCFLDIRSPGLGDTAMYLCATSSGGDSGYFGSGTRLTVV.

The rearrangement links TRBV28 to TRBJ2-7; perhaps TRBD2 as D (6 bases). The germline V and J ends were trimmed by 3 bases and 2 bases, with 11 bases remaining between them. From germline, CDR1 is MDHEN and CDR2 SYDVKM. This CDR3 comprises 14 residues. Here the CDR3 DNA reads TGTGCCAGCAGTTTTGGGGGGAGCGCCTACGAGCAGTACTTC. Amino acids: CASSFGGSAYEQYF.

The CDR3 nucleotides read TGTGCCAGCAGCTTGGTGTTAAGAGGGGAGGGCACTGAAGCTTTCTTT. Its translation: CASSLVLRGEGTEAFF. The rearrangement links TRBV4-2 to TRBJ1-1; tentative D call: TRBD1 (5 bases). V was cut by 5 bases and J by 4 bases, with 20 bases left in between. CDR3 size: 16 residues. Germline CDR1 LGHNA, CDR2 YNFKEQ.

The chain couples TRBV19 to TRBJ2-7; TRBD1 agrees at 8 bases. The CDR3 spans 14 residues. Germline V gene lookup returns CDR1 LNHDA and CDR2 SQIVND (reference sequence). Trimming took 3 bases from V and 6 from J; bases not matched to a gene: 7. CDR3 sequence reads: CASSITGGNSEQYF. The CDR3 DNA sequence: TGTGCCAGTAGTATTACAGGGGGAAACAGCGAGCAGTACTTC.

V gene TRBV28 combines with J gene TRBJ2-3, with 10 bases that match TRBD2. The germline V gene has CDR1 MDHEN and CDR2 SYDVKM. With V trimmed by 6 bases and J by 6 bases, 6 bases remained unmatched. This CDR3 is built from 14 residues. Here the CDR3 reads CASSSSGRGDTQYF. In nucleotides, the CDR3 is TGTGCCAGCAGCTCTAGCGGGAGAGGCGATACGCAGTATTTT. The whole variable domain, filled in from reference TRBV28 and TRBJ2-3, reads DVKVTQSSRYLVKRTGEKVFLECVQDMDHENMFWYRQDPGLGLRLIYFSYDVKMKEKGDIPEGYSVSREKKERFSLILESASTNQTSMYLCASSSSGRGDTQYFGPGTRLTVL.

The chain couples TRBV30 to TRBJ2-1; D perhaps matches TRBD2 (7 bases). Germline assignment: CDR1 GTSNPN and CDR2 SVGIG (reference sequence). Trimming stripped 3 bases from V and 8 bases from J, with 17 bases between. The CDR3 has 14 residues. CDR3 DNA: TGTGCCTGGAGGAGGGCGGGAGCAGGGGATGAGCAGTTCTTC. Translating it yields CAWRRAGAGDEQFF. Variable domain in full (rest from reference TRBV30 and TRBJ2-1): SQTIHQWPATLVQPVGSPLSLECTVEGTSNPNLYWYRQAAGRGLQLLFYSVGIGQISSEVPQNLSASRPQDRQFILSSKKLLLSDSGFYLCAWRRAGAGDEQFFGPGTRLTVL.

V gene TRBV7-2 combines with J gene TRBJ2-7; no clear D. The length of the CDR3 is 11 residues. Deletions cut 5 bases from V and 3 bases from J, with 5 bases between. In germline, CDR1 is SGHTA, CDR2 FQGNSA. Written as DNA, the CDR3 is TGTGCCAGCAGCCCTAACTACGAGCAGTACTTC. Its translation: CASSPNYEQYF.

The V and J genes are TRBV28 and TRBJ1-2, with D hard to call. V dropped 2 bases and J dropped 2 bases, with 6 bases sitting between them. Germline CDR1 and CDR2: MDHEN and SYDVKM. This CDR3 comprises 13 residues. The DNA of the CDR3 is TGTGCCAGCAGTTTAAGGCACAACTATGGCTACACCTTC. It specifies CASSLRHNYGYTF.

The V call is TRBV10-1, the J call TRBJ2-1; 15 bases agree with TRBD2. Trimming at V came to 5 bases and at J to 10 bases, leaving 9 bases not matched to a gene. The CDR3 runs 16 residues. CDR1 is WNHNN, CDR2 SYGVQD, per germline (reference sequence). CDR3 bases: TGCGCCAGCAGTTCGCTCGGGACTAGCGGGAGGAACGAGCAGTTCTTC. Its protein is CASSSLGTSGRNEQFF.

The V and J genes are TRBV11-2 and TRBJ1-1; TRBD1 is a possible D gene (5 bases). CDR1 is SGHAT and CDR2 is FQNNGV in the germline V gene. The length of the CDR3 is 16 residues. V lost 3 bases and J 0 bases, leaving 14 bases between the germline ends. This chain's CDR3 is CASSFRPDSLNTEAFF. CDR3 nucleotide sequence: TGTGCCAGCAGCTTTCGTCCCGACAGCTTGAACACTGAAGCTTTCTTT. Together with reference TRBV11-2 and TRBJ1-1, the CDR3 gives the full variable domain: EAGVAQSPRYKIIEKRQSVAFWCNPISGHATLYWYQQILGQGPKLLIQFQNNGVVDDSQLPKDRFSAERLKGVDSTLKIQPAKLEDSAVYLCASSFRPDSLNTEAFFGQGTRLTVV.

V gene TRBV10-3 combines with J gene TRBJ1-5, with D possibly being TRBD1 (5 bases). V was shortened by 3 bases and J by 2 bases, with 5 bases between the two germline ends. The CDR3 has 13 amino acids. Germline loops: CDR1 ENHRY, CDR2 SYGVKD. CDR3 DNA: TGTGCCATCAGTGACAGGGGCAATCAGCCCCAGCATTTT. Protein sequence: CAISDRGNQPQHF.

The chain joins TRBV11-2 to TRBJ1-2; D is uncertain. This CDR3 has 11 residues. Per the germline V gene, CDR1 is SGHAT and CDR2 is FQNNGV. Trimming took off 1 base at V and 7 bases at J, with 4 bases between the two ends. CDR3 loop: CASSLVGGYTF. As DNA, the CDR3 is TGTGCCAGCAGCTTAGTAGGTGGCTACACCTTC. Complete variable domain (other parts from reference TRBV11-2 and TRBJ1-2): EAGVAQSPRYKIIEKRQSVAFWCNPISGHATLYWYQQILGQGPKLLIQFQNNGVVDDSQLPKDRFSAERLKGVDSTLKIQPAKLEDSAVYLCASSLVGGYTFGSGTRLTVV.

The V call is TRBV30, the J call TRBJ1-4; no definite D call. V was trimmed by 0 bases and J by 7 bases, leaving 6 bases between them. The CDR3 length is 12 residues. CDR1 and CDR2 (germline): GTSNPN, SVGIG (reference sequence). The chain's CDR3 is CAWSVFREKLFF. The CDR3 coding sequence is TGTGCCTGGAGTGTATTTCGTGAAAAACTGTTTTTT.

The chain links TRBV27 to TRBJ2-5; TRBD1 or TRBD2 may be the D gene (5 bases each). The CDR3 is 16 amino acids. Germline CDR1 is MNHEY and CDR2 is SMNVEV (reference sequence). Trimming removed 4 bases at V and 1 base at J, with 16 bases between. The CDR3 nucleotides are TGTGCCAGCAGTTGGGGTGGGGGAGTAGGCCAAGAGACCCAGTACTTC. This sequence encodes CASSWGGGVGQETQYF.

This chain uses TRBV6-6 with TRBJ2-1; 8 bases fit TRBD1. V trimming: 5 bases; J trimming: 7 bases; junction bases outside the gene matches: 10. Germline assignment: CDR1 MNHNY and CDR2 SVGAGI (reference sequence). The CDR3 covers 15 residues. The CDR3 here is CASSNPQQGGNEQFF. DNA of the CDR3: TGTGCCAGCAGTAACCCCCAACAGGGGGGTAATGAGCAGTTCTTC.

The V call is TRBV2, the J call TRBJ2-7; 8 positions agree with TRBD1. CDR3 length: 13 amino acids. The V gene end was trimmed by 10 bases and the J gene end by 0 bases; junction bases not matched to a gene: 5. CDR1 and CDR2 (germline): SNHLY, FYNNEI. For the CDR3, the DNA is TGTGCCACAAGACAGGGGAGCTCCTACGAGCAGTACTTC. This sequence encodes CATRQGSSYEQYF.

The J gene is TRBJ2-2, the V gene TRBV18; D might be TRBD2 (6 bases). V was cut by 4 bases and J by 2 bases, with 8 bases left in between. The CDR3 is made up of 14 amino acids. Per germline, CDR1 KGHSH and CDR2 LQKENI. Written as DNA, the CDR3 is TGTGCCAGCTCACGGCGGGGAAACACCGGGGAGCTGTTTTTT. It encodes CASSRRGNTGELFF.

The chain employs TRBV28 and TRBJ1-6; the D is unclear. The CDR3 length is 15 residues. V shed 6 bases and J shed 7 bases, with 16 bases lying between them. The germline V gene has CDR1 MDHEN and CDR2 SYDVKM. The DNA of the CDR3 is TGTGCCAGCAGCGCTTCAGAGAATAAGAATTCACCCCTCCACTTT. Protein sequence: CASSASENKNSPLHF.

The genes are TRBV5-4 and TRBJ2-7; no clear D. Trimming removed 4 bases from V and 1 base from J, with 15 bases in between. The CDR3 has 15 residues. The germline V gene encodes CDR1 SGHNT and CDR2 YYREEE (reference sequence). The CDR3 loop reads CASSKNGFLSYEQYF. The CDR3 DNA is TGTGCCAGCAGCAAAAATGGTTTCTTATCCTACGAGCAGTACTTC.